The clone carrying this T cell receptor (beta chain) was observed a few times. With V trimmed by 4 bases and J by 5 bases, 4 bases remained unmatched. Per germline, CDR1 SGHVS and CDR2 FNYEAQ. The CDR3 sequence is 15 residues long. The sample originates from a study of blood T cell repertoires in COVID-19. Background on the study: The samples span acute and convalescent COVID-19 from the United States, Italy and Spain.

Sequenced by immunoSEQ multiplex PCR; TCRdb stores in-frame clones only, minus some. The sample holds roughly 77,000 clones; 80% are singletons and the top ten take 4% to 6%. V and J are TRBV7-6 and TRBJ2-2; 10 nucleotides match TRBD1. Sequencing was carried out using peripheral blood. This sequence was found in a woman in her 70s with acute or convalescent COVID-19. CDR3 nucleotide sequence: TGTGCCAGCAGCTACGGACAGGGGGTAACCGGGGAGCTGTTTTTT. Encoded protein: CASSYGQGVTGELFF.